This T cell receptor beta chain appears in the sequencing data of a study of early T cells in non-severe SARS-CoV-2 infection. Study outcomes and limitations: Matching with VDJdb favored anti-spike CD8 responses (missing private and CD4 specificities).

TCRdb recomputed calls from the 5' RACE reads with MiXCR, one row per CDR3 protein. This table holds roughly 86,000 distinct CDR3 sequences, 14% to 15% found once. Germline V gene lookup returns CDR1 SGHTA and CDR2 FQGNSA. The CDR3 spans 15 residues. V shed 5 bases, J shed 1 base, and the junction held 4 bases outside the gene matches. Turning to this clonotype: Antigen specificity is unknown.

The TCR originated in an adult who was a healthcare worker with PCR-confirmed SARS-CoV-2 infection or an uninfected control (not recorded which). Sequences were obtained from whole blood. The chain employs TRBV7-2 and TRBJ1-4, with TRBD1 matching over 7 bases. The CDR3 loop reads CASSPQGLTNEKLFF. The CDR3 bases are TGTGCCAGCAGCCCACAGGGGCTAACTAATGAAAAACTGTTTTTT.